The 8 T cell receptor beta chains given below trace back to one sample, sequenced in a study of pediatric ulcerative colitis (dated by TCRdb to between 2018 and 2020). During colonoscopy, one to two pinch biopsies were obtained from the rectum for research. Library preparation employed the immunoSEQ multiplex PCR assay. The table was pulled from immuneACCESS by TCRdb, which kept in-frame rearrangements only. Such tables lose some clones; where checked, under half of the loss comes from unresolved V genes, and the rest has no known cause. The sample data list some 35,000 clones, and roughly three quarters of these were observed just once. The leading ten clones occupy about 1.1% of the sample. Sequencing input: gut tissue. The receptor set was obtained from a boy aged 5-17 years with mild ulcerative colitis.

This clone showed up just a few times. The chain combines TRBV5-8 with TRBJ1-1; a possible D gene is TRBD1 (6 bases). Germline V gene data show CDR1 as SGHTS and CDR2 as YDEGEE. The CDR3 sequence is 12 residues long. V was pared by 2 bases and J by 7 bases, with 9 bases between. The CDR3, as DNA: TGTGCCAGCAGCTTCCTGGACAGTGAAGCTTTCTTT. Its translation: CASSFLDSEAFF.

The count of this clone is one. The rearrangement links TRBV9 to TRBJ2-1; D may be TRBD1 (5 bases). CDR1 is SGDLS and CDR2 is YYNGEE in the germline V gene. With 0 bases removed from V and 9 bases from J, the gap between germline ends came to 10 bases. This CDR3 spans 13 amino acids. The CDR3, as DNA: TGTGCCAGCAGCGTAGGCGGAAGGGGTGAGCAGTTCTTC. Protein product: CASSVGGRGEQFF.

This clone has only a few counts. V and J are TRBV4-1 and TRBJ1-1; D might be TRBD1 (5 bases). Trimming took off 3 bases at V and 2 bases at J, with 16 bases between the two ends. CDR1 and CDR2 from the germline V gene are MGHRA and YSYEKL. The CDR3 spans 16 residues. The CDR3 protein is CASSHGGTLINTEAFF. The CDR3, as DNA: TGCGCCAGCAGCCACGGAGGGACGCTTATCAACACTGAAGCTTTCTTT.

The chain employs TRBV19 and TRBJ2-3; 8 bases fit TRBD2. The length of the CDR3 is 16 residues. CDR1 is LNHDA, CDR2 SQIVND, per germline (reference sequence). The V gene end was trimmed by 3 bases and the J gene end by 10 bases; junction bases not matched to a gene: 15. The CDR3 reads CASSIVTAGAGPPQYF. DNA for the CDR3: TGTGCCAGTAGTATCGTTACAGCGGGGGCGGGCCCACCGCAGTATTTT.

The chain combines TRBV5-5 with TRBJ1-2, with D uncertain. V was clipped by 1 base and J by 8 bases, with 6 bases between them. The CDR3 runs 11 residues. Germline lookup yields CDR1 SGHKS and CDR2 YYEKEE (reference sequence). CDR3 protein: CASSLWGGYTF. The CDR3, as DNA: TGTGCCAGCAGCTTGTGGGGAGGCTACACCTTC.

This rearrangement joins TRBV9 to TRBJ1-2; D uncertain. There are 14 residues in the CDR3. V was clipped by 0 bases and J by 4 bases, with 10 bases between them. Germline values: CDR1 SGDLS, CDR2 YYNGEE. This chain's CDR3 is CASSVVKGFYGYTF. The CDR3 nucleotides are TGTGCCAGCAGCGTAGTGAAGGGCTTCTATGGCTACACCTTC.

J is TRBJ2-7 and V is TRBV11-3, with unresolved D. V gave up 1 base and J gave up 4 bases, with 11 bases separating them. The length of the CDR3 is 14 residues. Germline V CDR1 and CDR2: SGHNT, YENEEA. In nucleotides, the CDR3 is TGTGCCAGCAGCTTAGCAGCTTGGGGTTACGAGCAGTACTTC. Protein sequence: CASSLAAWGYEQYF.

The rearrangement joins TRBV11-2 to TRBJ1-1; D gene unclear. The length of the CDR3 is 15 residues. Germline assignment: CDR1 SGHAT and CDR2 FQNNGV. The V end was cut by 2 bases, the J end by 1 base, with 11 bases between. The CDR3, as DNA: TGTGCCAGCAGCTTATCTATATACTCGAACACTGAAGCTTTCTTT. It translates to CASSLSIYSNTEAFF. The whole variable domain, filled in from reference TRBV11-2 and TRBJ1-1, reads EAGVAQSPRYKIIEKRQSVAFWCNPISGHATLYWYQQILGQGPKLLIQFQNNGVVDDSQLPKDRFSAERLKGVDSTLKIQPAKLEDSAVYLCASSLSIYSNTEAFFGQGTRLTVV.